Listed here are 27 T cell receptor beta chains from one sample, sequenced in a study of tissue T cells after allogeneic stem cell transplantation. Libraries were prepared by immunoSEQ multiplex PCR; TCRdb keeps only in-frame clonotypes and omits some of them. Altogether approximately 45,000 clones are present, roughly 73% being singletons, with the ten largest covering 0.55%. The sequencing sample was made of sorted cells pooled from one or two spleens. The receptors come from a pool of C57BL/6 mice in good health.

With regard to this clone: These gene names are mouse names. The sequence runs out 1 residue before the end of the CDR3; the remainder is reconstructed from the germline J gene. The chain carries TRBV1 and TRBJ2-7; 7 nucleotides line up with TRBD2. CDR1 is NSQYPW, CDR2 LRSPGD, per germline (reference sequence). Losses at the gene ends were 1 base for V and 4 bases for J; bases not matched to a gene: 1. This CDR3 comprises 13 residues. CDR3: CTCSAGTGYEQYF. The sequenced CDR3 bases are TGCACCTGCAGTGCAGGGACTGGATATGAACAGTAC.

The sample holds a few counts of this clone. Any gene name here is a mouse gene name. The read halts 1 residue ahead of the CDR3 end, with the missing end drawn from the germline J gene. The rearrangement joins TRBV2 to TRBJ2-7; D remains ambiguous. V lost 0 bases and J lost 9, with 6 bases in between. CDR3 length: 11 residues. Germline values: CDR1 LGHNA, CDR2 YSYQKL. The CDR3 reads CASSQDSVQYF. Partial CDR3 DNA: TGTGCCAGCAGCCAAGATTCAGTACAGTAC.

A remark on this clone: Gene names and germline refer to mouse. The CDR3 region is CASSSRLGGKDTQYF. Incomplete CDR3 DNA: TGTGCCAGCAGCTCCCGACTGGGGGGAAAAGACACCCAGTAC. The J gene is TRBJ2-5, the V gene TRBV3; TRBD2 aligns across 10 bases. The read finishes 1 residue shy of the CDR3 end, and the germline J gene is used to complete it. CDR1 and CDR2 from the germline V gene are SNHLY and FYNGKV (reference sequence). V gave up 4 bases and J gave up 4 bases; unmatched junction bases: 5. CDR3 length: 15 residues.

Turning to this clone: Gene names and germline refer to mouse. The missing CDR3 end, 1 residue past where the read stops, is filled in from the germline J gene. The V gene is TRBV16, the J gene TRBJ2-1; TRBD2 matches at 7 bases. The CDR3 covers 14 residues. The V gene end was trimmed by 5 bases and the J gene end by 3 bases; junction bases not matched to a gene: 4. Looked up from germline, CDR1 is SGHSA and CDR2 is FRNQAP. The sequenced CDR3 bases are TGTGCAAGCAGCCCGGGACTGTCCTATGCTGAGCAGTTC. It translates to CASSPGLSYAEQF. The whole CDR3 region reads CASSPGLSYAEQFF. Complete variable domain (other parts from reference TRBV16 and TRBJ2-1): NAGVIQTPRHKVTGKGQEATLWCEPISGHSAVFWYRQTIVQGLEFLTYFRNQAPIDDSGMPKERFSAQMPNQSHSTLKIQSTQPQDSAVYLCASSPGLSYAEQFFGPGTRLTVL.

Comments on this clone: The genes and germline here are from mouse. The missing CDR3 end, 1 residue past where the read stops, is filled in from the germline J gene. The chain has TRBV14 and TRBJ2-1, with TRBD2 matching 9 bases. The CDR3 has 15 amino acids. The V gene's germline CDR1 is SGHDT and CDR2 FRDEAV. The ends lost 2 bases at V and 3 bases at J; junction bases unmatched: 3. The CDR3 DNA, read in part, is TGTGCCAGCAGTTTAGCCTGGGGGGGCTATGCTGAGCAGTTC. Translated: CASSLAWGGYAEQF. The full CDR3 protein is CASSLAWGGYAEQFF.

A remark on this clone: Germline and genes here are mouse. Coverage ceases 1 residue before the CDR3 finishes, and the germline J gene fills in the end. The genes are TRBV1 and TRBJ2-3; the D gene is possibly TRBD1 (5 bases). The V end lost 0 bases, the J end lost 3 bases, and 10 bases lay between the germline ends. The CDR3 is 15 residues long. CDR1 NSQYPW and CDR2 LRSPGD come from the germline V gene (reference sequence). CDR3 in amino acids: CTCSADSGSAETLYF. CDR3 DNA (partial): TGCACCTGCAGTGCAGACTCAGGGAGCGCAGAAACGCTGTAT.

As concerns this clone: The gene names here belong to mouse. The read terminates 1 residue before the CDR3 end, so the remaining end is supplied by the germline J gene. The V call is TRBV3, the J call TRBJ1-4, with D possibly TRBD1 on 6 matching bases. The V end lost 5 bases, the J end lost 7 bases, and 8 bases lay between the germline ends. The CDR3 length is 12 residues. Germline-derived CDR1 and CDR2 are SNHLY and FYNGKV (reference sequence). The CDR3 spells CASSLQGERLFF. The sequenced part of the CDR3 DNA is TGTGCCAGCAGCCTACAGGGCGAAAGATTATTT.

This clone was seen more than once but under ten times. The gene symbols are mouse symbols. The read finishes 1 residue shy of the CDR3 end, and the germline J gene is used to complete it. The rearrangement uses TRBV5 and TRBJ2-7; TRBD2 matches at 7 bases. This CDR3 contains 13 residues. Trimming at V came to 2 bases and at J to 7 bases, leaving 5 bases not matched to a gene. In germline, CDR1 is LGHNA, CDR2 YNLKQL (reference sequence). This chain's CDR3 is CASSQSTGDEQYF. The sequenced CDR3 bases are TGTGCCAGCAGCCAATCTACTGGGGACGAACAGTAC.

As regards this clone: Gene names denote mouse genes. The CDR3 end is not reached by the read, which stops 1 residue before it; the germline J gene fills it in. V gene TRBV15 combines with J gene TRBJ2-2; 9 positions match TRBD2. CDR3 length equals 15 residues. CDR1 is SGHND, CDR2 FRSKSL, per germline. Germline trimming cut 1 base from V and 3 bases from J; bases unmatched to any gene: 0. CDR3 loop: CASSLDWGDTGQLYF. The DNA read from the CDR3 is TGTGCCAGCAGTTTAGACTGGGGGGACACCGGGCAGCTCTAC.

Concerning this clone itself: Genes and germline come from the mouse. The read is 1 residue too short to cover the CDR3 end, so that end is filled in from the germline J gene. The rearrangement uses TRBV29 and TRBJ1-1; 12 bases are shared with TRBD1. Germline CDR1 and CDR2: MSHET and SYDVDS. The J segment lost 4 bases and the V segment lost 5 bases, leaving 5 bases of the junction unmatched. This CDR3 region has 15 residues. CDR3 protein: CASSPSGQGATEVFF. CDR3 DNA, as far as it was read: TGTGCTAGCAGTCCCTCGGGACAGGGGGCCACAGAAGTCTTC.

Remarks on this clone: The genes are named according to mouse. With the read ending 1 residue before the CDR3 end, the germline J gene is used to fill in that end. The J gene is TRBJ2-3, the V gene TRBV13-2; TRBD1 might be the D (6 bases). In germline, CDR1 is NNHNN, CDR2 SYGAGS (reference sequence). V was pared by 4 bases and J by 3 bases, with 12 bases between. The CDR3 covers 14 residues. The part of the CDR3 DNA that was read is TGTGCCAGCGGTCTCAGGGGAGGAGCAGAAACGCTGTAT. It yields the protein CASGLRGGAETLY. The whole CDR3 protein reads CASGLRGGAETLYF.

With regard to this clone: Genes here carry mouse names. The missing CDR3 end, 1 residue past where the read stops, is filled in from the germline J gene. This chain links TRBV13-3 with TRBJ2-5; TRBD2 aligns across 7 bases. J was trimmed by 0 bases and V by 5 bases; bases with no gene match: 3. Germline V gives CDR1 NNHDY, CDR2 SYVADS. The length of the CDR3 is 14 residues. The CDR3 bases that were read are TGTGCCAGCAGACTGGGGAATAACCAAGACACCCAGTAC. Translating it yields CASRLGNNQDTQY. The whole CDR3 reads CASRLGNNQDTQYF.

In the case of this clone: Gene names follow the mouse nomenclature. The read terminates 1 residue before the CDR3 end, so the remaining end is supplied by the germline J gene. The V and J genes are TRBV26 and TRBJ1-2; TRBD1 matches 7 bases. V lost 6 bases, J lost 0 bases, and 1 base stayed unmatched. The CDR3 runs 13 residues. The germline V gene has CDR1 KGHPV and CDR2 FQNQEV (reference sequence). CDR3 amino acids: CASRGTANSDYTF. CDR3 DNA (partial): TGTGCCAGCAGGGGGACAGCAAACTCCGACTACACC. Full variable domain (remainder filled in from reference TRBV26 and TRBJ1-2): NSKVIQTPRYLVKGQGQKAKMRCIPEKGHPVVFWYQQNKNNEFKFLINFQNQEVLQQIDMTEKRFSAECPSNSPCSLEIQSSEAGDSALYLCASRGTANSDYTFGSGTRLLVI.

About this clone: Mouse gene names apply. The read ends 1 residue shy of where the CDR3 ends; the end is completed using the germline J gene. The chain couples TRBV19 to TRBJ2-4; D possibly corresponds to TRBD1 (6 bases). Trimming took 5 bases from V and 4 from J, leaving 11 bases between them. CDR1 is FNHDT, CDR2 SITEND, per germline (reference sequence). The CDR3 runs 13 residues. CDR3 DNA (partial): TGTGCCAGCAGCCCGGGACAAAAAAACACCTTGTAC. Its protein product is CASSPGQKNTLY. The entire CDR3 is CASSPGQKNTLYF.

Note on this clone: Here the gene names and germline are mouse. Read coverage stops 1 residue before the CDR3 terminus; the germline J gene supplies the remainder. V usage is TRBV2 and J usage is TRBJ1-3, with no clear D. The CDR3 length is 15 residues. Germline-derived CDR1 and CDR2 are LGHNA and YSYQKL. V was trimmed by 0 bases and J by 0 bases, leaving 6 bases between them. This CDR3 is CASSQDHISGNTLYF. The covered CDR3 bases are TGTGCCAGCAGCCAAGATCACATTTCTGGAAATACGCTCTAT.

About this clone: The listed genes are named as in mouse. The read is 1 residue too short to cover the CDR3 end, so that end is filled in from the germline J gene. The chain employs TRBV19 and TRBJ2-1; 10 bases match TRBD2. The CDR3 totals 16 residues. V trimming: 4 bases; J trimming: 0 bases; junction bases outside the gene matches: 4. Germline CDR1 is FNHDT and CDR2 is SITEND (reference sequence). The chain's CDR3 is CASSRDWGNNYAEQFF. CDR3 bases read: TGTGCCAGCAGTCGGGACTGGGGTAATAACTATGCTGAGCAGTTC.

This clone was seen more than once but under ten times. The gene names given are mouse names. With the read ending 1 residue before the CDR3 end, the germline J gene is used to fill in that end. V is TRBV23 and J is TRBJ2-3; the listed D gene, TRBD1, was not tested against the DNA. This CDR3 spans 14 amino acids. Germline CDR1 reads KGHTA; CDR2 reads FQNQQP. CDR3 DNA, as far as it was read: TGCTCCAGCAGTACGGGACAGGGGGCAGAAACGCTGTAT. It specifies CSSSTGQGAETLY. The CDR3, in full, reads CSSSTGQGAETLYF. The complete variable domain, with remaining parts taken from reference TRBV23 and TRBJ2-3, reads DAAVTQKPRYLIKMKGQEAEMKCIPEKGHTAVFWYQQKQSKELKFLIYFQNQQPLDQIDMVKERFSAVCPSSSLCSLGIRTCEAEDSALYLCSSSTGQGAETLYFGSGTRLTVL.

Comments on this clone: Gene names denote mouse genes. The missing CDR3 end, 1 residue past where the read stops, is filled in from the germline J gene. This sequence joins TRBV13-2 and TRBJ2-7; 8 bases match TRBD2. The V gene's germline CDR1 is NNHNN and CDR2 SYGAGS (reference sequence). The CDR3 is made up of 14 amino acids. V gave up 1 base and J gave up 5 bases; unmatched junction bases: 5. The CDR3 is CASGDRGGRDEQYF. CDR3 DNA (partial): TGTGCCAGCGGTGATAGGGGGGGGCGCGATGAACAGTAC.

This clone was picked up one time. Mouse gene names and germline throughout. The read finishes 1 residue shy of the CDR3 end, and the germline J gene is used to complete it. V and J are TRBV31 and TRBJ1-4; weak D call: TRBD1 (5 bases). The CDR3 sequence is 14 residues long. Germline CDR1 GKSSPN, CDR2 SITVG. V lost 3 bases and J 6 bases, leaving 14 bases between the germline ends. Incomplete CDR3 DNA: TGTGCCTGGAGCCTGGGACCCTCCCACGAAAGATTATTT. Its translation is CAWSLGPSHERLF. The full-length CDR3 reads as CAWSLGPSHERLFF.

Worth noting for this clone: The germline and genes are mouse ones. The read falls 1 residue short of the CDR3 end, and the missing part is taken from the germline J gene. V is TRBV4 and J is TRBJ2-3; 11 nucleotides line up with TRBD2. This CDR3 has 16 amino acids. Trimming cost V 5 bases and J 0 bases; bases outside gene matches: 4. CDR1 is LGHDT, CDR2 YNNKQL, per germline (reference sequence). The CDR3: CASSPGLGASAETLYF. Incomplete CDR3 DNA: TGTGCCAGCAGCCCGGGACTGGGGGCTAGTGCAGAAACGCTGTAT.

Of note for this clone: Gene names refer to mouse genes. The CDR3 end lies 1 residue beyond the end of the read and is filled in from the germline J gene. The genes are TRBV13-2 and TRBJ2-7; tentative D call: TRBD2 (5 bases). The CDR3 has 14 amino acids. CDR1 is NNHNN and CDR2 is SYGAGS in the germline V gene (reference sequence). Trimming took off 0 bases at V and 1 base at J, with 8 bases between the two ends. CDR3 bases read: TGTGCCAGCGGTGATGCGAGACTGTCCTATGAACAGTAC. Translation gives CASGDARLSYEQY. The CDR3, in full, reads CASGDARLSYEQYF.

On this clone: Gene labels here are mouse ones. The read halts 1 residue ahead of the CDR3 end, with the missing end drawn from the germline J gene. J is TRBJ1-6 and V is TRBV29; 10 bases match TRBD1. TRBJ1-6 is placed among ORFs of uncertain function. Germline trimming cut 5 bases from V and 3 bases from J; bases unmatched to any gene: 7. Germline V gene data show CDR1 as MSHET and CDR2 as SYDVDS. This CDR3 contains 17 residues. The sequenced part of the CDR3 DNA is TGTGCTAGCAGTACCCGGGACAGGGGAGTCTATAATTCGCCCCTCTAC. Protein: CASSTRDRGVYNSPLY. In full, the CDR3 is CASSTRDRGVYNSPLYF.

On this clone itself: All gene names here are mouse names. The read gets to within 1 residue of the CDR3 end, and the germline J gene fills in the rest. The chain links TRBV13-1 to TRBJ2-7, with D possibly being TRBD1 or TRBD2 (6 bases each). The CDR3 runs to 14 residues. V lost 0 bases to trimming and J lost 4 bases, with 11 bases between them. The germline CDR1 and CDR2 sequences are NSHNY and SYGAGN. Incomplete CDR3 DNA: TGTGCCAGCAGTGATGTCGGGGGCCCGTATGAACAGTAC. The encoded protein is CASSDVGGPYEQY. The CDR3, in full, reads CASSDVGGPYEQYF.

This clone showed up just once. Germline and genes: mouse. The observed sequence ends 1 residue before the CDR3 terminus, with the missing tail filled in from the germline J gene. The identical CDR3 is also encoded by other nucleotide sequences in the sample. This chain joins TRBV2 and TRBJ2-3; D is tentatively TRBD1 or TRBD2 (6 bases each). The CDR3 has 15 residues. V shed 0 bases and J shed 0 bases, with 7 bases lying between them. Looked up from germline, CDR1 is LGHNA and CDR2 is YSYQKL. CDR3 bases read: TGTGCCAGCAGCCAAGAAGGGGGGAGTGCAGAAACGCTGTAT. The encoded protein is CASSQEGGSAETLY. The whole CDR3 is CASSQEGGSAETLYF.

As to this clone: Mouse names are used for the genes. The read falls 1 residue short of the CDR3 end, and the missing part is taken from the germline J gene. The chain links TRBV29 to TRBJ1-5, with D uncertain. CDR1 and CDR2 (germline): MSHET, SYDVDS. There are 13 residues in the CDR3. Trimming shortened V by 1 base and J by 5 bases, and 6 bases separated the two germline ends. CDR3 amino acids: CASSLWADQAPLF. Partial CDR3 DNA: TGTGCTAGCAGTTTATGGGCAGACCAGGCTCCGCTT.

As for this clone: The genes are named according to mouse. The observed sequence ends 1 residue before the CDR3 terminus, with the missing tail filled in from the germline J gene. The J gene is TRBJ2-3, the V gene TRBV31; TRBD1 is a possible D gene (7 bases). Germline CDR1 reads GKSSPN; CDR2 reads SITVG. V was pared by 2 bases and J by 0 bases, with 15 bases between. There are 16 residues in the CDR3. The CDR3 bases that were read are TGTGCCTGGAGTAGGGGGCCAGGGGGTAGTGCAGAAACGCTGTAT. Translating gives CAWSRGPGGSAETLY. The whole CDR3 region reads CAWSRGPGGSAETLYF.

In the case of this clone: Mouse names are used for the genes. The read gets to within 1 residue of the CDR3 end, and the germline J gene fills in the rest. The chain joins TRBV12-2 to TRBJ2-3, with 9 bases matching TRBD1. The CDR3 runs to 14 residues. CDR1 is SGHLS, CDR2 HYDKME, per germline. With 9 bases clipped from V and 3 bases from J, the junction kept 9 bases outside the gene matches. The CDR3 protein is CAPGGQGKAETLYF. The covered CDR3 bases are TGTGCCCCTGGAGGACAGGGGAAGGCAGAAACGCTGTAT.